One sample yielded the 27 T cell receptor beta chains listed below, sequenced in a study of T cells after yellow fever vaccination. TCRdb used MiXCR to reprocess the 5' RACE reads, holding one entry per CDR3 protein. The sample includes 80,000 to 100,000 distinct CDR3 sequences, roughly 5.8% seen only once; the top ten take about 40%. The source was CD8+ T cells sorted from PBMCs, collected 10 days after the yellow fever booster vaccination. The receptors were gathered from a man aged 18 to 35 who received the YFV17D yellow fever vaccine.

V usage is TRBV19 and J usage is TRBJ1-6, with D perhaps TRBD1 (6 bases). The germline V gene encodes CDR1 LNHDA and CDR2 SQIVND (reference sequence). CDR3 size: 15 residues. Trimming took 5 bases from V and 11 from J, leaving 19 bases between them. The CDR3 coding sequence is TGTGCCAGTAGTCCCGGGACAAACGTGATTCCACCCCTCCACTTT. Encoded protein: CASSPGTNVIPPLHF.

This clonotype was counted a few times. The chain carries TRBV29-1 and TRBJ1-1; no clear D gene. This CDR3 spans 12 amino acids. The V end was cut by 1 base, the J end by 7 bases, with 10 bases between. Per the germline V gene, CDR1 is SQVTM and CDR2 is ANQGSEA. CDR3 sequence reads: CSVEVRAIEAFF. Written as DNA, the CDR3 is TGCAGCGTTGAAGTTAGGGCAATTGAAGCTTTCTTT.

This clonotype has a handful of counts. V gene TRBV12-3 or TRBV12-4 combines with J gene TRBJ1-1; maybe TRBD1 (5 bases). With 10 bases removed from V and 7 bases from J, the gap between germline ends came to 16 bases. The CDR3 has 12 residues. The CDR3 loop is CATRAGVDEAFF. The CDR3 nucleotides are TGTGCCACCCGGGCGGGGGTCGATGAAGCTTTCTTT.

This clonotype was recorded a few times. The V and J genes are TRBV20-1 and TRBJ1-1, with a possible D match to TRBD1 (5 bases). Germline-derived CDR1 and CDR2 are DFQATT and SNEGSKA (reference sequence). With 5 bases removed from V and 2 bases from J, the gap between germline ends came to 15 bases. The CDR3 consists of 14 residues. The CDR3 DNA is TGCAGTGCTGCTAAGCCCCAGGGTAACACTGAAGCTTTCTTT. This codes for CSAAKPQGNTEAFF.

The V gene is TRBV4-1, the J gene TRBJ2-3; 11 nucleotides align to TRBD2. Germline V gene sequence: CDR1 MGHRA, CDR2 YSYEKL. The V and J ends lost 7 bases and 12 bases, in that order; junction bases with no gene match: 6. This CDR3 spans 12 amino acids. Written as DNA, the CDR3 is TGCGCCAGCACCCATAGCGGGGGGGATCAGTATTTT. Its translation: CASTHSGGDQYF.

CDR3 sequence: CASSPPGHLYEQYF. In nucleotides, the CDR3 is TGTGCCAGCAGCCCCCCGGGACACCTCTACGAGCAGTACTTC. The chain is built from TRBV7-9 and TRBJ2-7; maybe TRBD1 (6 bases). Trimming removed 5 bases at V and 3 bases at J, with 14 bases between. The CDR3 extends over 14 amino acids. Germline CDR1 reads SEHNR; CDR2 reads FQNEAQ (reference sequence). The full variable domain, with the rest looked up from reference TRBV7-9 and TRBJ2-7, is DTGVSQNPRHKITKRGQNVTFRCDPISEHNRLYWYRQTLGQGPEFLTYFQNEAQLEKSRLLSDRFSAERPKGSFSTLEIQRTEQGDSAMYLCASSPPGHLYEQYFGPGTRLTVT.

This clonotype turned up a few times. This chain links TRBV4-1 with TRBJ2-2, with D tentatively TRBD1 (5 bases). The CDR3 is 17 residues long. The germline V and J ends were trimmed by 0 bases and 1 base, with 12 bases remaining between them. The V gene's germline CDR1 is MGHRA and CDR2 YSYEKL. The CDR3 region is CASSQDEGQGNTGELFF. CDR3 DNA: TGCGCCAGCAGCCAAGATGAAGGTCAGGGGAACACCGGGGAGCTGTTTTTT.

The chain uses TRBV7-6 and TRBJ2-2; D may be TRBD1 (5 bases). Trimming shortened V by 8 bases and J by 1 base, and 14 bases separated the two germline ends. The CDR3 extends over 15 amino acids. Germline CDR1 SGHVS, CDR2 FNYEAQ. Here the CDR3 DNA reads TGTGCCAGCGGGCGCCTGGACAAGAACACCGGGGAGCTGTTTTTT. Its translation is CASGRLDKNTGELFF.

This chain connects TRBV7-6 to TRBJ1-5; 9 nucleotides agree with TRBD1. V was pared by 1 base and J by 4 bases, with 2 bases of the junction left unmatched. Germline loops: CDR1 SGHVS, CDR2 FNYEAQ. The CDR3 is made up of 15 amino acids. The CDR3 sequence: CASSLGDRVNQPQHF. CDR3 DNA: TGTGCCAGCAGCTTAGGGGACAGGGTAAATCAGCCCCAGCATTTT.

In its sample, this clonotype was seen a few times. The chain has TRBV4-2 and TRBJ1-4; no reliable D call. V was clipped by 1 base and J by 0 bases, with 9 bases between them. CDR1 and CDR2 from the germline V gene are LGHNA and YNFKEQ. The CDR3 sequence is 16 residues long. The CDR3: CASSQAQSATNEKLFF. As DNA, the CDR3 is TGTGCCAGCAGCCAAGCACAGTCAGCAACTAATGAAAAACTGTTTTTT.

This rearrangement joins TRBV24-1 to TRBJ2-5; D possibly corresponds to TRBD1 (5 bases). This CDR3 has 15 residues. V was pared by 5 bases and J by 3 bases, with 15 bases between. Germline V gene data show CDR1 as KGHDR and CDR2 as SFDVKD. In nucleotides, the CDR3 is TGTGCCACCAGTGGGGGCTCGGCGGCGAAAGAGACCCAGTACTTC. Its protein is CATSGGSAAKETQYF.

The chain joins TRBV20-1 to TRBJ2-7; no clear D. CDR1 is DFQATT and CDR2 is SNEGSKA in the germline V gene (reference sequence). This CDR3 region has 11 residues. V shed 3 bases and J shed 1 base, with 4 bases lying between them. The CDR3 reads CSASKSYEQYF. The CDR3 DNA follows: TGCAGTGCTAGCAAATCCTACGAGCAGTACTTC.

This clonotype was seen a handful of times. The V and J genes are TRBV4-3 and TRBJ2-1; TRBD2 is a possible D gene (5 bases). The CDR3 contains 16 residues. CDR1 and CDR2 (germline): LGHNA, YSLEER. V was cut by 2 bases and J by 6 bases, with 17 bases left in between. As DNA, the CDR3 is TGCGCCAGCAGCCAAACCGGACCTTCTCGGGGCAATGAGCAGTTCTTC. This codes for CASSQTGPSRGNEQFF.

This clonotype was recorded at least ten times. The rearrangement uses TRBV11-2 and TRBJ2-1; weak D call: TRBD1 (6 bases). The germline CDR1 and CDR2 sequences are SGHAT and FQNNGV. This CDR3 is built from 15 residues. The germline V and J ends were trimmed by 0 bases and 0 bases, with 6 bases remaining between them. The CDR3, as DNA: TGTGCCAGCAGCTTAGAAGGGGGCTCCTACAATGAGCAGTTCTTC. This encodes CASSLEGGSYNEQFF.

There are a few counts of this clonotype. CDR3 in amino acids: CASGGSLSYEQYF. The DNA of the CDR3 is TGTGCCAGCGGCGGTTCCTTATCCTACGAGCAGTACTTC. V and J are TRBV9 and TRBJ2-7; D gene ambiguous. In germline, CDR1 is SGDLS, CDR2 YYNGEE. The CDR3 sequence is 13 residues long. V was cut by 7 bases and J by 1 base, with 12 bases left in between.

V is TRBV4-3 and J is TRBJ2-5; D is uncertain. Germline V CDR1 and CDR2: LGHNA, YSLEER. The CDR3 contains 13 residues. Trimming shortened V by 1 base and J by 3 bases, and 6 bases separated the two germline ends. The CDR3 DNA reads as TGCGCCAGCAGCCAAGGGGTCAAAGAGACCCAGTACTTC. Translated: CASSQGVKETQYF.

V and J are TRBV7-2 and TRBJ2-7; weak D call: TRBD2 (5 bases). From germline, CDR1 is SGHTA and CDR2 FQGNSA. Trimming shortened V by 1 base and J by 3 bases, and 10 bases separated the two germline ends. The CDR3 is 14 amino acids. CDR3 nucleotide sequence: TGTGCCAGCAGCTTAGTTCCAGGAGGCTACGAGCAGTACTTC. Amino acid sequence: CASSLVPGGYEQYF.

This clonotype was observed a few times. This rearrangement joins TRBV7-9 to TRBJ2-2, with 12 bases fitting TRBD2. Trimming removed 8 bases from V and 5 bases from J; junction bases left unmatched: 3. The germline V gene has CDR1 SEHNR and CDR2 FQNEAQ (reference sequence). CDR3 length: 14 residues. In DNA form, the CDR3 reads TGTGCCAGCGAGGGACTAGCGGGTACCGGGGAGCTGTTTTTT. It codes for CASEGLAGTGELFF.

This clonotype has only a few counts. This chain uses TRBV9 with TRBJ1-2, with D maybe TRBD1 (6 bases). Germline CDR1 is SGDLS and CDR2 is YYNGEE. V shed 7 bases and J shed 7 bases, with 14 bases lying between them. The CDR3 covers 12 residues. This CDR3 reads CASGGGWSGYTF. The CDR3 DNA reads as TGTGCCAGCGGTGGGGGCTGGAGTGGCTACACCTTC.

This chain uses TRBV19 with TRBJ2-2; maybe TRBD2 (6 bases). In germline, CDR1 is LNHDA, CDR2 SQIVND (reference sequence). The CDR3 spans 13 residues. Trimming pared 2 bases from V and 7 bases from J, leaving 8 bases between. For the CDR3, the DNA is TGTGCCAGTAGTATACTAGCGAACGGGGAGCTGTTTTTT. Protein: CASSILANGELFF. Full variable domain (outside the CDR3, taken from reference TRBV19 and TRBJ2-2): DGGITQSPKYLFRKEGQNVTLSCEQNLNHDAMYWYRQDPGQGLRLIYYSQIVNDFQKGDIAEGYSVSREKKESFPLTVTSAQKNPTAFYLCASSILANGELFFGEGSRLTVL.

This clonotype was counted many times. V and J are TRBV5-1 and TRBJ2-5; TRBD1 aligns across 8 bases. The length of the CDR3 is 14 residues. V gave up 4 bases and J gave up 5 bases; unmatched junction bases: 7. The germline V gene has CDR1 SGHRS and CDR2 YFSETQ. As DNA, the CDR3 is TGCGCCAGCAGCGTCGGACAGGGAGCGGAGACCCAGTACTTC. It is translated as CASSVGQGAETQYF.

The chain is built from TRBV24-1 and TRBJ2-1, with D hard to call. This CDR3 is built from 12 residues. With 6 bases removed from V and 6 bases from J, the gap between germline ends came to 8 bases. Per the germline V gene, CDR1 is KGHDR and CDR2 is SFDVKD. CDR3 loop: CATSLRGNEQFF. CDR3 DNA sequence: TGTGCCACCAGTCTTCGCGGCAATGAGCAGTTCTTC.

This rearrangement joins TRBV7-8 to TRBJ1-1; D remains ambiguous. The CDR3 length is 13 residues. Germline V gene lookup returns CDR1 SGHVS and CDR2 FQNEAQ. V was clipped by 6 bases and J by 7 bases, with 15 bases between them. The CDR3, as DNA: TGTGCCAGCAGTTATGAATCGGGTAATGAAGCTTTCTTT. It translates to CASSYESGNEAFF.

This clonotype came up many times. The chain's CDR3 is CASSAAQAFYEQYV. In DNA form, the CDR3 reads TGTGCCAGCAGCGCAGCCCAGGCGTTCTACGAGCAGTACGTC. The chain carries TRBV7-9 and TRBJ2-7; D unclear. V dropped 5 bases and J dropped 3 bases, with 14 bases sitting between them. The germline CDR1 and CDR2 sequences are SEHNR and FQNEAQ (reference sequence). CDR3 length: 14 amino acids.

The rearrangement joins TRBV12-3 or TRBV12-4 to TRBJ1-5, with D possibly TRBD1 on 6 matching bases. This CDR3 region has 15 residues. Trimming removed 5 bases from V and 4 bases from J, with 15 bases in between. In DNA form, the CDR3 reads TGTGCCAGCAGTCCACTAAACAGGGTAAATCAGCCCCAGCATTTT. Amino acids: CASSPLNRVNQPQHF.

J is TRBJ1-1 and V is TRBV20-1; no firm D call. Germline CDR1 DFQATT, CDR2 SNEGSKA (reference sequence). Trimming took off 4 bases at V and 1 base at J, with 7 bases between the two ends. The CDR3 is made up of 12 amino acids. CDR3 amino acids: CSAKPRNTEAFF. DNA for the CDR3: TGCAGTGCTAAGCCCAGGAACACTGAAGCTTTCTTT.

The chain has TRBV6-2 or TRBV6-3 and TRBJ2-5; a possible D gene is TRBD2 (5 bases). This CDR3 contains 16 residues. The germline gives CDR1 MNHEY, CDR2 SVGEGT. V gave up 0 bases and J gave up 5 bases, with 16 bases separating them. The CDR3 DNA reads TGTGCCAGCAGTTACTCATTGATCGAGGGTGGTGAGACCCAGTACTTC. Its protein product is CASSYSLIEGGETQYF.